This record looks at one T cell receptor (beta chain) sequence and its context. Antigen: not known. The data were produced by immunoSEQ multiplex PCR, yet TCRdb's version contains in-frame clones alone and is incomplete. This repertoire shows around 69,000 clones, under 96% found once; its top ten account for over 3.5%. The sample comes from a study of cytomegalovirus exposure and HLA in healthy donors. Germline lookup yields CDR1 SGHAT and CDR2 FQNNGV. The CDR3 spans 15 residues. Trimming at V came to 4 bases and at J to 4 bases, leaving 7 bases not matched to a gene. Study conclusions and caveats: Through in vitro validation, a few CMV-associated chains were shown to be specific for CMV antigens. According to the study, 160 or so TCR beta chains were cytomegalovirus-associated.

Separation from the roughly 670-subject first cohort characterized the roughly 110-subject validation cohort, to which the donors belonged. The chain combines TRBV11-2 with TRBJ2-7, with 10 bases that match TRBD2. The sequence was collected from a woman between 18 and 30 years old in good health and CMV-seropositive. The specimen was PBMCs. CDR3: CASSSSGTSAYEQYF. The CDR3 DNA reads TGTGCCAGCAGCTCCTCCGGGACTAGCGCGTACGAGCAGTACTTC. The entire variable domain, with the rest obtained from reference TRBV11-2 and TRBJ2-7, is as follows: EAGVAQSPRYKIIEKRQSVAFWCNPISGHATLYWYQQILGQGPKLLIQFQNNGVVDDSQLPKDRFSAERLKGVDSTLKIQPAKLEDSAVYLCASSSSGTSAYEQYFGPGTRLTVT.